A single sample is the source of the 28 T cell receptor beta chains below, sequenced in a study of blood T cells in healthy people across ages. Next came a second PCR, run for roughly 6 to 11 cycles, which used a sample-barcoded 5' primer along with a J-beta primer mix. TCRdb ran MiXCR on the 5' RACE reads and lists one entry per CDR3 protein. The data hold about 1,500,000 distinct CDR3 sequences, with 42% observed a single time. The sample was blood. Receptors were obtained from a woman under 30 in good health.

The chain employs TRBV10-3 and TRBJ2-7, with 7 bases lining up with TRBD2. Germline CDR1 ENHRY, CDR2 SYGVKD. The CDR3 is 12 residues long. V was clipped by 7 bases and J by 7 bases; unmatched bases: 7. The CDR3 sequence is CAINVGGGEQYF. The DNA for the CDR3 is TGTGCCATCAACGTTGGGGGGGGTGAGCAGTACTTC.

This clonotype was seen more than once but under ten times. V and J are TRBV6-1 and TRBJ1-2, with TRBD1 identical over 7 bases. Germline V gene lookup returns CDR1 MNHNS and CDR2 SASEGT. The CDR3 length is 17 residues. After removal of 1 base from V and 2 bases from J, the junction contained 10 bases not matched to a gene. The CDR3 protein is CASSEGGRGTVNYGYTF. For the CDR3, the DNA is TGTGCCAGCAGTGAAGGTGGAAGAGGGACAGTGAACTATGGCTACACCTTC.

As to this clonotype: Germline and junction disagree at one end, which may indicate a read error. The J gene is TRBJ2-1, the V gene TRBV20-1, with TRBD2 identical over 13 bases. The CDR3 spans 15 residues. Germline values: CDR1 DFQATT, CDR2 SNEGSKA (reference sequence). This chain's CDR3 is CSARTSGSSCNEQFF. The CDR3 DNA follows: TGCAGTGCAAGGACTAGCGGGAGCTCCTGCAATGAGCAGTTCTTC.

This clonotype was found a few times. The chain employs TRBV6-1 and TRBJ2-6; TRBD2 aligns across 9 bases. Trimming at V came to 7 bases and at J to 0 bases, leaving 10 bases not matched to a gene. Germline assignment: CDR1 MNHNS and CDR2 SASEGT. This CDR3 comprises 18 residues. The DNA for the CDR3 is TGTGCCAGCACCCAGAGGGGGACTAGCCTCTCTGGGGCCAACGTCCTGACTTTC. It encodes CASTQRGTSLSGANVLTF.

Remarks on this clonotype: At one end, the junction sequence differs from germline, possibly due to a read error. The chain joins TRBV6-5 to TRBJ1-5; the D is unclear. CDR3 size: 16 residues. Germline CDR1 and CDR2: MNHEY and SVGAGI. Written as DNA, the CDR3 is TGTGCCAGCATTTACATCTCGGGATCTAGCAATCAGCCCCAGCATTTT. It yields the protein CASIYISGSSNQPQHF.

This rearrangement joins TRBV10-1 to TRBJ1-1; D call uncertain. Trimming shortened V by 2 bases and J by 5 bases, and 9 bases separated the two germline ends. Germline V gives CDR1 WNHNN, CDR2 SYGVQD (reference sequence). There are 13 residues in the CDR3. The DNA for the CDR3 is TGCGCCAGCAGTGAGAATGCCCATACTGAAGCTTTCTTT. Translating it yields CASSENAHTEAFF.

This clonotype was seen a handful of times. V is TRBV28 and J is TRBJ1-2, with TRBD1 matching over 7 bases. Trimming took 4 bases from V and 3 from J; bases not matched to a gene: 5. The CDR3 runs 14 residues. Germline values: CDR1 MDHEN, CDR2 SYDVKM. The CDR3 region has the DNA TGTGCCAGCAGTTCGGGGACAGCTTACTATGGCTACACCTTC. Translation gives CASSSGTAYYGYTF.

This chain uses TRBV30 with TRBJ2-5; D ambiguous. CDR3 length equals 10 residues. Looked up from germline, CDR1 is GTSNPN and CDR2 is SVGIG (reference sequence). V was clipped by 5 bases and J by 10 bases, with 11 bases between them. The CDR3 coding sequence is TGTGCCTGGGGCGTCGGAAGCCAGTACTTC. Residues: CAWGVGSQYF.

The chain recombines TRBV7-2 with TRBJ2-1; 10 bases are a match to TRBD2. The CDR3 extends over 16 amino acids. V shed 5 bases and J 7 bases; nucleotides not matched to a gene: 11. Germline-derived CDR1 and CDR2 are SGHTA and FQGNSA. The CDR3 coding sequence is TGTGCCAGCAGCCGATTCAATAGCGGGGGGAGGAATGAGCAGTTCTTC. Its protein is CASSRFNSGGRNEQFF.

In its sample, this clonotype was seen once. The chain uses TRBV4-1 and TRBJ2-1, with 11 bases aligning to TRBD2. This CDR3 has 17 residues. V lost 0 bases and J lost 10; bases outside the gene matches: 11. Looked up from germline, CDR1 is MGHRA and CDR2 is YSYEKL. The CDR3 nucleotides are TGCGCCAGCAGCCAAGATCTATCGGCTAGCGGGGGGTCGGAGCAGTTCTTC. Its protein product is CASSQDLSASGGSEQFF.

This chain joins TRBV6-1 and TRBJ2-7; D unresolved. Germline-derived CDR1 and CDR2 are MNHNS and SASEGT. The CDR3 has 14 residues. Trimming took 0 bases from V and 1 from J, leaving 7 bases between them. The DNA for the CDR3 is TGTGCCAGCAGTGAAGCGCACAGATCCTACGAGCAGTACTTC. The encoded protein is CASSEAHRSYEQYF.

This clonotype was detected a few times. The chain links TRBV6-6 to TRBJ2-3, with 7 bases identical to TRBD2. The CDR3 runs 17 residues. Germline lookup yields CDR1 MNHNY and CDR2 SVGAGI (reference sequence). After removal of 7 bases from V and 2 bases from J, the junction contained 15 bases not matched to a gene. In DNA, the CDR3 is TGTGCCAGCACCCCCCGGGGCAGCGGGGTTCTCACAGATACGCAGTATTTT. Its protein product is CASTPRGSGVLTDTQYF.

This clonotype was picked up a small number of times. The chain is built from TRBV12-5 and TRBJ1-1; no firm D call. Germline assignment: CDR1 LGHNT and CDR2 FRNRAP. V was shortened by 7 bases and J by 4 bases, with 10 bases between the two germline ends. The CDR3 extends over 12 amino acids. CDR3: CASAVAGTEAFF. CDR3 bases: TGTGCTAGTGCCGTGGCGGGCACTGAAGCTTTCTTT.

This clonotype appeared many times. The CDR3 region is CASSLTPYQETQYF. In nucleotides, the CDR3 is TGTGCCAGCAGTTTAACCCCCTACCAAGAGACCCAGTACTTC. The J gene is TRBJ2-5, the V gene TRBV27; D remains ambiguous. CDR3 length: 14 amino acids. Germline lookup yields CDR1 MNHEY and CDR2 SMNVEV (reference sequence). With 2 bases removed from V and 0 bases from J, the gap between germline ends came to 7 bases.

With regard to this clonotype: Germline is not matched at one junction end, which may reflect a read error. The chain links TRBV3-1 to TRBJ2-1; the match to TRBD2 covers 8 bases. The length of the CDR3 is 15 residues. Germline CDR1 LGHDT, CDR2 YNNKEL (reference sequence). Written as DNA, the CDR3 is TGTGCCAGCAGCCAAAGGGGCGGGGGGCCCAATAAGCAGTTCTTC. Residues: CASSQRGGGPNKQFF.

This clonotype was observed a few times. The chain combines TRBV10-2 with TRBJ1-6, with 7 bases aligning to TRBD1. CDR3 length equals 13 residues. Germline V gives CDR1 WSHSY, CDR2 SAAADI. Trimming at V came to 9 bases and at J to 13 bases, leaving 12 bases not matched to a gene. CDR3 loop: CASQRDSRKPLHF. The CDR3 DNA sequence: TGCGCCAGTCAAAGGGACAGCCGTAAGCCCCTCCACTTT.

CDR3 in DNA: TGTGCCATCAGTGAGCCGGGCAGGGATGGCCACGAAGCTTTCTTT. Translated, it gives CAISEPGRDGHEAFF. The rearrangement joins TRBV10-3 to TRBJ1-1, with D maybe TRBD1 (5 bases). There are 15 residues in the CDR3. The V and J ends lost 2 bases and 8 bases respectively, with 18 bases between them. Germline V gene sequence: CDR1 ENHRY, CDR2 SYGVKD.

The chain has TRBV7-9 and TRBJ1-1, with D uncertain. This CDR3 contains 11 residues. V was trimmed by 4 bases and J by 6 bases, leaving 6 bases between them. In germline, CDR1 is SEHNR, CDR2 FQNEAQ (reference sequence). CDR3: CASSYAAEAFF. In nucleotides, the CDR3 is TGTGCCAGCAGCTACGCCGCTGAAGCTTTCTTT.

The V call is TRBV29-1, the J call TRBJ1-2, with 8 bases fitting TRBD1. Germline trimming cut 1 base from V and 5 bases from J; bases unmatched to any gene: 6. Germline V CDR1 and CDR2: SQVTM, ANQGSEA. The CDR3 has 14 residues. CDR3 loop: CSVEGGQGTYGYTF. CDR3 nucleotide sequence: TGCAGCGTTGAAGGAGGACAGGGCACTTATGGCTACACCTTC.

The chain recombines TRBV5-1 with TRBJ1-2, with a weak D call TRBD1 (6 bases). The CDR3 loop spans 14 amino acids. CDR1 and CDR2 (germline): SGHRS, YFSETQ. V dropped 0 bases and J dropped 7 bases, with 13 bases sitting between them. CDR3 residues: CASSLDGGWGGYTF. In nucleotides, the CDR3 is TGCGCCAGCAGCTTGGATGGGGGCTGGGGTGGCTACACCTTC. The complete variable domain, with remaining parts taken from reference TRBV5-1 and TRBJ1-2, reads KAGVTQTPRYLIKTRGQQVTLSCSPISGHRSVSWYQQTPGQGLQFLFEYFSETQRNKGNFPGRFSGRQFSNSRSEMNVSTLELGDSALYLCASSLDGGWGGYTFGSGTRLTVV.

This chain joins TRBV6-1 and TRBJ2-2; D unclear. In germline, CDR1 is MNHNS, CDR2 SASEGT. This CDR3 has 12 amino acids. V was cut by 4 bases and J by 5 bases, with 5 bases left in between. The CDR3 region is CASSGRTGELFF. The CDR3 nucleotides read TGTGCCAGCAGTGGTCGGACCGGGGAGCTGTTTTTT.

The V gene is TRBV28, the J gene TRBJ1-1; no clear D. Trimming stripped 7 bases from V and 0 bases from J, with 9 bases between. Germline CDR1 reads MDHEN; CDR2 reads SYDVKM. The CDR3 spans 13 residues. The CDR3 DNA reads as TGTGCCAGCACGGACGCCTTGAACACTGAAGCTTTCTTT. Translating it yields CASTDALNTEAFF. Variable domain in full (rest from reference TRBV28 and TRBJ1-1): DVKVTQSSRYLVKRTGEKVFLECVQDMDHENMFWYRQDPGLGLRLIYFSYDVKMKEKGDIPEGYSVSREKKERFSLILESASTNQTSMYLCASTDALNTEAFFGQGTRLTVV.

The chain employs TRBV27 and TRBJ1-2, with 10 bases aligning to TRBD1. The CDR3 covers 15 residues. Germline-derived CDR1 and CDR2 are MNHEY and SMNVEV (reference sequence). J lost 2 bases, V lost 3 bases, and 3 bases had no gene match. In nucleotides, the CDR3 is TGTGCCAGCAGTTTCCGGACAGGGGGGAACTATGGCTACACCTTC. Its translation: CASSFRTGGNYGYTF.

The V and J genes are TRBV28 and TRBJ1-2; 8 positions match TRBD1. V dropped 3 bases and J dropped 4; count of bases not matched to a gene: 7. CDR1 is MDHEN and CDR2 is SYDVKM in the germline V gene. The CDR3 loop spans 15 amino acids. The CDR3: CASSFSQGTGYGYTF. The CDR3 nucleotides are TGTGCCAGCAGTTTTAGCCAGGGGACAGGCTATGGCTACACCTTC.

This clonotype came up a few times. This rearrangement joins TRBV3-1 to TRBJ2-1; D gene unclear. The CDR3 consists of 15 residues. The germline V gene encodes CDR1 LGHDT and CDR2 YNNKEL (reference sequence). V was shortened by 5 bases and J by 4 bases, with 15 bases between the two germline ends. CDR3 bases: TGTGCCAGCAGCTCCCCCCGGGCGGAGTACAATGAGCAGTTCTTC. Protein: CASSSPRAEYNEQFF.

This clonotype has more than one count but fewer than ten. The chain carries TRBV28 and TRBJ1-2; D not resolved. V was shortened by 5 bases and J by 0 bases, with 16 bases between the two germline ends. The CDR3 loop spans 16 amino acids. The V gene's germline CDR1 is MDHEN and CDR2 SYDVKM. The CDR3 DNA is TGTGCCAGCAGTCTCGGATCGGCTCCAGCTAACTATGGCTACACCTTC. It specifies CASSLGSAPANYGYTF.

This chain uses TRBV2 with TRBJ2-7, with D possibly TRBD2 on 5 matching bases. This CDR3 comprises 12 residues. In germline, CDR1 is SNHLY, CDR2 FYNNEI. With 6 bases removed from V and 3 bases from J, the gap between germline ends came to 9 bases. Here the CDR3 reads CASRRRDYEQYF. CDR3 in DNA: TGTGCCAGCAGACGCCGGGACTACGAGCAGTACTTC.

The gene calls are TRBV29-1 and TRBJ2-4; D is possibly TRBD1 (5 bases). The DNA end is a closer match to TRBJ2-7, so the J assignment may be wrong. The CDR3 has 12 amino acids. Germline assignment: CDR1 SQVTM and CDR2 ANQGSEA. CDR3 sequence: CSVGRGRDEQYF. The CDR3, as DNA: TGCAGCGTTGGTAGGGGCCGGGACGAGCAGTACTTC.